The rows below give T cell receptor beta chains drawn from one sample of a study of T cell changes during pregnancy in multiple sclerosis. The data were produced by immunoSEQ multiplex PCR, yet TCRdb's version contains in-frame clones alone and is incomplete. The data contain about 52,000 clones, 85% to 95% of them singletons. Source: CD4+ T cells from peripheral blood mononuclear cells, taken in the third trimester of pregnancy. These receptor sequences come from a female donor with multiple sclerosis, enrolled in a pregnancy study. Each CDR3 is given with its conserved first and last residue. The D gene is left open where the match is weak.

d_gene: TRBD2
j_gene: TRBJ2-6
v_gene: TRBV15
CDR3nt: TGTGCCACCAGGGTTACTACTAGCGGGAGTGTACCCGTCCTGACTTTC
CDR3aa: CATRVTTSGSVPVLTF

d_gene: TRBD1
j_gene: TRBJ2-1
v_gene: TRBV9
CDR3nt: TGTGCCAGCAGCAAATACAGGGGGCAAGGAAATGAGCAGTTCTTC
CDR3aa: CASSKYRGQGNEQFF

d_gene: TRBD2
j_gene: TRBJ2-1
v_gene: TRBV30
CDR3nt: TGTGCCTGGAGTACCCGACTAGCGGTCAACGATGAGCAGTTCTTC
CDR3aa: CAWSTRLAVNDEQFF

d_gene: .
j_gene: TRBJ2-4
v_gene: TRBV19
CDR3nt: TGTGCCAGTAGTATAGGAGTGGAGGGTCGAGCCAAAAACATTCAGTACTTC
CDR3aa: CASSIGVEGRAKNIQYF

d_gene: .
j_gene: TRBJ1-1
v_gene: TRBV14
CDR3nt: TGTGCCAGCAGCCCGAGGGGGAGGAACACTGAAGCTTTCTTT
CDR3aa: CASSPRGRNTEAFF

d_gene: .
j_gene: TRBJ1-3
v_gene: TRBV5-1
CDR3nt: TGCGCCAGCAGCGCGGGTAACTCTGGAAACACCATATATTTT
CDR3aa: CASSAGNSGNTIYF

d_gene: .
j_gene: TRBJ1-2
v_gene: TRBV28
CDR3nt: TGTGCCAGCAGACCACGGACACCCTCATTGTATGGCTACACCTTC
CDR3aa: CASRPRTPSLYGYTF

d_gene: .
j_gene: TRBJ1-1
v_gene: TRBV2
CDR3nt: TGTGCCACCCCGCCTACCTTTAACAGTAACACTGAAGCTTTCTTT
CDR3aa: CATPPTFNSNTEAFF

d_gene: .
j_gene: TRBJ1-2
v_gene: TRBV7-2
CDR3nt: TGTGCCAGCAGCTTAGCGGGGACGGCGGGATTAGGCTACACCTTC
CDR3aa: CASSLAGTAGLGYTF

d_gene: .
j_gene: TRBJ2-1
v_gene: TRBV10-1
CDR3nt: TGCGCCAGCAGTACCCCCGGGTTATCCTACAATGAGCAGTTCTTC
CDR3aa: CASSTPGLSYNEQFF

d_gene: .
j_gene: TRBJ2-1
v_gene: TRBV5-5
CDR3nt: TGTGCCAGCAGCTTGGCCGTAGGGGGATACTACAATGAGCAGTTCTTC
CDR3aa: CASSLAVGGYYNEQFF

d_gene: TRBD1
j_gene: TRBJ2-1
v_gene: TRBV7-8
CDR3nt: TGTGCCAGCACCAGAAGCGGACAGGGTACCTCCTACAATGAGCAGTTCTTC
CDR3aa: CASTRSGQGTSYNEQFF

d_gene: .
j_gene: TRBJ1-3
v_gene: TRBV5-4
CDR3nt: TGTGCCAGCAGCTTGACAGGTTCGGGAAACACCATATATTTT
CDR3aa: CASSLTGSGNTIYF

d_gene: TRBD1
j_gene: TRBJ1-5
v_gene: TRBV4-2
CDR3nt: TGTGCCAGCAGCCAAGTGGGACAGGGTAGTAAGGGGCCCCAGCATTTT
CDR3aa: CASSQVGQGSKGPQHF

d_gene: TRBD1
j_gene: TRBJ1-5
v_gene: TRBV7-9
CDR3nt: TGTGCCAGCAGCCTTTACGCGGGACAGGGGGTTCGGCAGCCCCAGCATTTT
CDR3aa: CASSLYAGQGVRQPQHF

d_gene: .
j_gene: TRBJ2-1
v_gene: TRBV5-1
CDR3nt: TGCGCCAGCAGCTTGGAGCCGGGACACTACAATGAGCAGTTCTTC
CDR3aa: CASSLEPGHYNEQFF

d_gene: TRBD2
j_gene: TRBJ2-7
v_gene: TRBV7-6
CDR3nt: TGTGCCAGCAGCTCTCCTGGACTAGCGGGAGACGAGCAGTACTTC
CDR3aa: CASSSPGLAGDEQYF

d_gene: TRBD2
j_gene: TRBJ2-1
v_gene: TRBV5-1
CDR3nt: TGCGCCAGTAACACCGGGACAGGGACTAGCGGGGGACACAATGAGCAGTTCTTC
CDR3aa: CASNTGTGTSGGHNEQFF

d_gene: TRBD2
j_gene: TRBJ2-3
v_gene: TRBV9
CDR3nt: TGTGCCAGCAGCGTAAAAGCGGGGGGGCGCACAGATACGCAGTATTTT
CDR3aa: CASSVKAGGRTDTQYF

d_gene: TRBD1
j_gene: TRBJ2-5
v_gene: TRBV15
CDR3nt: TGTGCCACCAGCCCGGGACAGAACCAAGAGACCCAGTACTTC
CDR3aa: CATSPGQNQETQYF